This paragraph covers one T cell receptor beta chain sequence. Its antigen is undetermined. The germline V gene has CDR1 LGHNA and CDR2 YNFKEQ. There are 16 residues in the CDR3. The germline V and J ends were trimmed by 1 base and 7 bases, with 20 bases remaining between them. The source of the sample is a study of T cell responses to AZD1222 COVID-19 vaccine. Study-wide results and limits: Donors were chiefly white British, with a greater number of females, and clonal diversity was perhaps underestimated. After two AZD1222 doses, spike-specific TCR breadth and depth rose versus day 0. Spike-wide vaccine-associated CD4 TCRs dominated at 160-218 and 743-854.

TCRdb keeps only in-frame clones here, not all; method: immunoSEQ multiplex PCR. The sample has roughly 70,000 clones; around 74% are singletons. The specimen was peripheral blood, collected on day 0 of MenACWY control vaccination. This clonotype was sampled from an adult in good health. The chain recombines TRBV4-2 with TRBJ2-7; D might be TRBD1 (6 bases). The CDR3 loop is CASSQGNRVDPGEQYF. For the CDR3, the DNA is TGTGCCAGCAGCCAAGGAAACAGGGTGGACCCGGGAGAGCAGTACTTC.